The 19 T cell receptor beta chains reported below all come from one sample, sequenced in a study of blood T cells in healthy people across ages. Next came a second PCR, run for about 7 to 12 cycles, which used a sample-barcoded 5' primer along with a J-beta primer mix. TCRdb ran MiXCR on the 5' RACE reads and lists one entry per CDR3 protein. Seen here are about 1.7 million distinct CDR3 sequences, 25% to 30% observed once, and the top ten hold 6.5% to 8.5%. What was sequenced was blood. These receptors were obtained from a woman in her twenties or thirties in good health.

A word on this clonotype: Given a much more abundant clone one base away, this may be a read error. The CDR3 bases are TGCGCCAGCTGCCCGATATGGACAGGCTTCTACAATGAGCAGTTCTTC. It encodes CASCPIWTGFYNEQFF. The J gene is TRBJ2-1, the V gene TRBV5-1; TRBD1 aligns across 7 bases. Per the germline V gene, CDR1 is SGHRS and CDR2 is YFSETQ. Trimming cost V 7 bases and J 3 bases; bases outside gene matches: 13. The CDR3 loop spans 16 amino acids.

This clonotype came up many times. The genes are TRBV9 and TRBJ2-1; a possible D gene is TRBD2 (6 bases). Trimming stripped 4 bases from V and 8 bases from J, with 19 bases between. In germline, CDR1 is SGDLS, CDR2 YYNGEE. The CDR3 length is 15 residues. CDR3 sequence: CASSPTSNPGDEQFF. CDR3 nucleotide sequence: TGTGCCAGCAGCCCCACTAGCAATCCGGGCGATGAGCAGTTCTTC.

The chain employs TRBV9 and TRBJ1-6, with D uncertain. The germline V and J ends were trimmed by 2 bases and 5 bases, with 11 bases remaining between them. Germline V gene lookup returns CDR1 SGDLS and CDR2 YYNGEE. The CDR3 has 15 residues. This CDR3 reads CASSVDPTDNSPLHF. The CDR3, as DNA: TGTGCCAGCAGCGTCGACCCAACCGATAATTCACCCCTCCACTTT.

This clonotype turned up a few times. This chain uses TRBV20-1 with TRBJ1-2; D may be TRBD1 (6 bases). CDR3 length: 19 residues. Trimming pared 1 base from V and 8 bases from J, leaving 32 bases between. The germline V gene has CDR1 DFQATT and CDR2 SNEGSKA (reference sequence). The CDR3 loop reads CSARGPQSLTGNYMGGYTF. The CDR3, as DNA: TGCAGTGCTAGAGGCCCCCAGTCCCTTACAGGGAATTATATGGGGGGCTACACCTTC.

The chain links TRBV29-1 to TRBJ2-6; D may match TRBD1 or TRBD2 (5 bases each). The CDR3 sequence is 17 residues long. CDR1 and CDR2 from the germline V gene are SQVTM and ANQGSEA. Deletions cut 6 bases from V and 0 bases from J, with 18 bases between. The CDR3, as DNA: TGCAGCGTCGTCTTCGGGACGGGTCTCTCTGGGGCCAACGTCCTGACTTTC. Protein product: CSVVFGTGLSGANVLTF.

This clonotype was seen ten or more times. The gene calls are TRBV20-1 and TRBJ2-5; tentative D call: TRBD2 (5 bases). This CDR3 is 13 amino acids long. Between the trimmed V and J ends, which lost 3 bases and 4 bases, there was a span of 12 bases. CDR1 is DFQATT and CDR2 is SNEGSKA in the germline V gene (reference sequence). The CDR3 reads CSARTGGPETQYF. In DNA, the CDR3 is TGCAGTGCTAGGACTGGAGGCCCAGAGACCCAGTACTTC.

This clonotype was counted only a few times. The chain is built from TRBV20-1 and TRBJ2-7, with D possibly matching TRBD2 (7 bases). This CDR3 spans 12 amino acids. Germline values: CDR1 DFQATT, CDR2 SNEGSKA (reference sequence). V dropped 6 bases and J dropped 4 bases, with 13 bases sitting between them. Here the CDR3 reads CSAPRGAYEQYF. The CDR3 DNA reads TGCAGTGCACCACGGGGGGCATACGAGCAGTACTTC.

This chain uses TRBV7-6 with TRBJ1-5; D unresolved. There are 15 residues in the CDR3. Trimming shortened V by 9 bases and J by 3 bases, and 18 bases separated the two germline ends. Per germline, CDR1 SGHVS and CDR2 FNYEAQ. CDR3 in DNA: TGTGCCAGGGACCCCATTACTGATGCCAATCAGCCCCAGCATTTT. Its protein product is CARDPITDANQPQHF. Combining the CDR3 with reference TRBV7-6 and TRBJ1-5 gives the whole variable domain GAGVSQSPRYKVTKRGQDVALRCDPISGHVSLYWYRQALGQGPEFLTYFNYEAQQDKSGLPNDRFSAERPEGSISTLTIQRTEQRDSAMYRCARDPITDANQPQHFGDGTRLSIL.

The chain employs TRBV12-5 and TRBJ2-1, with TRBD2 matching over 9 bases. Germline V gives CDR1 LGHNT, CDR2 FRNRAP. CDR3 size: 15 residues. Trimming removed 3 bases from V and 7 bases from J; junction bases left unmatched: 7. The DNA for the CDR3 is TGTGCTAGTGGTTTAGAGCGGGGGGCTTATAATGAGCAGTTCTTC. Protein sequence: CASGLERGAYNEQFF.

The J gene is TRBJ2-1, the V gene TRBV19, with TRBD2 matching over 8 bases. This CDR3 is 12 amino acids long. In germline, CDR1 is LNHDA, CDR2 SQIVND (reference sequence). The V and J ends lost 4 bases and 10 bases, in that order; junction bases with no gene match: 3. The CDR3 spells CASSRQRGEQFF. For the CDR3, the DNA is TGTGCCAGTAGTAGGCAGCGGGGGGAGCAGTTCTTC.

This clonotype was counted only a few times. The chain uses TRBV20-1 and TRBJ2-3, with no clear D. Deletions cut 1 base from V and 2 bases from J, with 7 bases between. The CDR3 runs 13 residues. CDR1 DFQATT and CDR2 SNEGSKA come from the germline V gene (reference sequence). CDR3 nucleotides: TGCAGTGCTAGAGCAAGGAACACAGATACGCAGTATTTT. As protein: CSARARNTDTQYF.

The CDR3 sequence: CASAREETQYF. The CDR3 coding sequence is TGTGCCTCAGCCAGGGAAGAGACCCAGTACTTC. This rearrangement joins TRBV12-3 or TRBV12-4 to TRBJ2-5; possible D gene TRBD1, 5 bases. The CDR3 contains 11 residues. V shed 11 bases and J shed 3 bases, with 10 bases lying between them.

This clonotype showed up just a few times. The chain has TRBV30 and TRBJ2-7; 9 bases line up with TRBD2. With V trimmed by 2 bases and J by 1 base, 3 bases remained unmatched. This CDR3 is 14 amino acids long. The germline gives CDR1 GTSNPN, CDR2 SVGIG (reference sequence). For the CDR3, the DNA is TGTGCCTGGAGTAGACTAGCGGATTCCTACGAGCAGTACTTC. Its protein is CAWSRLADSYEQYF.

The chain employs TRBV12-3 or TRBV12-4 and TRBJ2-2; 7 bases agree with TRBD2. Trimming took 2 bases from V and 8 from J; bases not matched to a gene: 11. The CDR3 is 16 residues long. The CDR3 DNA follows: TGTGCCAGCAGTTTACCCAGCGGGATACAAACGGGGGAGCTGTTTTTT. Translated: CASSLPSGIQTGELFF.

This chain uses TRBV30 with TRBJ1-2; 7 bases are a match to TRBD1. Trimming cost V 0 bases and J 3 bases; bases outside gene matches: 7. The CDR3 consists of 15 residues. Germline V gene data show CDR1 as GTSNPN and CDR2 as SVGIG (reference sequence). The CDR3: CAWSVGDSRDYGYTF. The CDR3 DNA is TGTGCCTGGAGTGTAGGGGACAGCAGGGACTATGGCTACACCTTC.

The chain uses TRBV20-1 and TRBJ2-1; D not certain. The germline gives CDR1 DFQATT, CDR2 SNEGSKA (reference sequence). The CDR3 has 13 residues. The V and J ends lost 0 bases and 7 bases respectively, with 10 bases between them. The CDR3 loop reads CSARDQVVNEQFF. As DNA, the CDR3 is TGCAGTGCTAGAGATCAAGTCGTTAATGAGCAGTTCTTC.

The chain recombines TRBV25-1 with TRBJ2-5; no reliable D call. V gave up 4 bases and J gave up 11 bases, with 17 bases separating them. CDR3 size: 13 residues. CDR1 and CDR2 (germline): MGHDK, SYGVNS. CDR3 DNA: TGTGCCAGCAGTGCATTCAGTGGTAATGAGCAGTACTTC. It translates to CASSAFSGNEQYF.

The table lists this clonotype with a few counts. This chain uses TRBV29-1 with TRBJ1-2; D unresolved. V was trimmed by 5 bases and J by 2 bases, leaving 15 bases between them. This CDR3 is built from 14 residues. Germline assignment: CDR1 SQVTM and CDR2 ANQGSEA. The chain's CDR3 is CSVLGPASNYGYTF. The DNA for the CDR3 is TGCAGCGTTTTAGGGCCCGCATCCAACTATGGCTACACCTTC.

The chain couples TRBV5-6 to TRBJ2-7; TRBD1 aligns across 7 bases. The J segment lost 7 bases and the V segment lost 1 base, leaving 14 bases of the junction unmatched. This CDR3 is built from 16 residues. Germline V gene data show CDR1 as SGHDT and CDR2 as YYEEEE. CDR3 nucleotide sequence: TGTGCCAGCAGCTTGATTTGGACAGGTGGAGACAATGAGCAGTACTTC. Translated, it gives CASSLIWTGGDNEQYF.